What follows is one T cell receptor (beta chain) and its context. Its antigen is not identified. Both 60 Vbeta primers and 13 Jbeta primers went into the PCR. TCRdb's copy holds only in-frame clones and misses some; the assay was immunoSEQ multiplex PCR. The data hold about 160,000 clones, with approximately 77% observed a single time. The sample comes from a study of cytomegalovirus exposure and HLA in healthy donors. On the study more broadly: The study's early data release held about 85 million unique TCRs from HLA-typed donors.

Study findings and constraints: Versus the 666-donor mean, an Asian-associated ancestry cluster reportedly showed fewer N-insertions in a later analysis. It was reportedly the case that the classifier diagnosed cytomegalovirus status with high specificity and sensitivity. Presence/absence analyses assumed roughly uniform sequencing depth across donors, which may not hold.

Losses at the gene ends were 5 bases for V and 8 bases for J; bases not matched to a gene: 16. CDR3 size: 16 residues. Germline V gene lookup returns CDR1 SGHAT and CDR2 FQNNGV. Material for sequencing was PBMCs. This chain uses TRBV11-2 with TRBJ1-2; 8 nucleotides align to TRBD1. The receptor was derived from a man aged 25 to 40 in good health and CMV-seropositive. This CDR3 is CASSRVGQGESGGYTF. The CDR3, as DNA: TGTGCCAGCAGCCGCGTTGGACAGGGAGAGTCGGGGGGCTACACCTTC.